This is a list of T cell receptor beta chains from one sample in a study of shared clonotypes between healthy human individuals. The data were produced by immunoSEQ multiplex PCR, yet TCRdb's version contains in-frame clones alone and is incomplete. The table has a few million clones, approximately 92% seen once. What was sequenced was naive CD4+ T cells sorted from blood. The source of these receptors is a man aged 18 to 30 in good health. The CDR3 runs from the conserved cysteine through the conserved F or W. A D gene is named only where the DNA matches it firmly. The size field is filled for only some rows; it gives once, few, many or a size class.

size	D	V	J	DNA	CDR3
.	.	TRBV27	TRBJ1-4	TGTGCCAGACAGGGTGGCACTAATGAAAAACTGTTTTTT	CARQGGTNEKLFF
.	.	TRBV7-2	TRBJ1-1	TGTGCCAGCAGCCTGGGAGCCGTAGGGAAGAACACTGAAGCTTTCTTT	CASSLGAVGKNTEAFF
once	.	TRBV6-1	TRBJ2-7	TGTGCCATTAGACCCTCGAGCTCCTACGAGCAGTACTTC	CAIRPSSSYEQYF
.	.	TRBV2	TRBJ1-2	TGTGCCAGCCACTTAAGCGGGGGATCTAGGTATGGCTACACCTTC	CASHLSGGSRYGYTF
.	.	TRBV28	TRBJ1-1	TGTGCCAGCACCCGCCCCACTGAAGCTTTCTTT	CASTRPTEAFF
.	TRBD1	TRBV29-1	TRBJ1-1	TGCAGCGGCGACAGGGGTGCTGAAGCTTTCTTT	CSGDRGAEAFF
once	.	TRBV6-1	TRBJ2-7	TGTGCCAGCACCTTACAGGGACTTGTCGCCTACGAGCAGTACTTC	CASTLQGLVAYEQYF
.	.	TRBV11-2	TRBJ1-2	TGTGCCAGCAGCCCTACGGCACAGCTGTCTGGCTACACCTTC	CASSPTAQLSGYTF
.	TRBD2	TRBV18	TRBJ2-1	TGTGCCAGCTCAACGACTAGCGGGAGAGCAAGTGGCAATGAGCAGTTCTTC	CASSTTSGRASGNEQFF
.	TRBD1	TRBV23-1	TRBJ2-7	TGCGCCAGCAGTCAATCCGGGGACAGGGAAAGATACGAGCAGTACTTC	CASSQSGDRERYEQYF
.	TRBD1	TRBV28	TRBJ2-7	TGTGCCAGCAGTGGGGACAGGCCCTACTACGAGCAGTACTTC	CASSGDRPYYEQYF
.	TRBD1	TRBV18	TRBJ1-1	TGTGCCAGCTCCCTGGGACAGGGGGCGCTGACTGAAGCTTTCTTT	CASSLGQGALTEAFF
.	.	TRBV5-1	TRBJ2-3	TGCGCCAGCAGCTTGGTGACCAGGGGCGAAGATACGCAGTATTTT	CASSLVTRGEDTQYF
.	TRBD1	TRBV6-1	TRBJ2-7	TGTGCCAGCAACAGGGGTGCGGAATACGAGCAGTACTTC	CASNRGAEYEQYF
.	.	TRBV7-2	TRBJ1-2	TGTGCCAGCAGCCCAGAGACCGGGACGGTCGGCACCTTC	CASSPETGTVGTF
.	.	TRBV5-1	TRBJ2-3	TGCGCCAGCAGCTTGGACAGGGGCGGGGGCACAGATACGCAGTATTTT	CASSLDRGGGTDTQYF
once	TRBD2	TRBV10-1	TRBJ2-2	TGCGCCAGCAGTGATCTACGGGAGGGCCATAGCGGGGAGCTGTTTTTT	CASSDLREGHSGELFF
.	.	TRBV5-1	TRBJ1-1	TGCGCCAGCAGCGGGGTTTTAGGGACTGAAGCTTTCTTT	CASSGVLGTEAFF
.	TRBD1	TRBV7-2	TRBJ1-2	TGTGCCAGCAGCTTAGTCCAGGGGGCCCGTGGCTACACCTTC	CASSLVQGARGYTF
once	.	TRBV5-1	TRBJ2-5	TGCGCCAGCAGCCCAAATGGACAGAAACAAGAGACCCAGTACTTC	CASSPNGQKQETQYF
.	.	TRBV9	TRBJ2-3	TGTGCCAGCAGCGTAGCGACTAGAGGCACAGATACGCAGTATTTT	CASSVATRGTDTQYF
.	TRBD1	TRBV7-8	TRBJ2-2	TGTGCCAGCAGCCGCGCCACAGGGGCCCTGAACACCGGGGAGCTGTTTTTT	CASSRATGALNTGELFF